The 23 T cell receptor beta chains below come from one sample, sequenced in a study of regulatory T cells in long-lasting Graves disease. The sample's time point: newly diagnosed GD, antithyroid drugs for less than 3 months. From RNA extracted from PBMCs, the TCR library was made. Building the TCR beta libraries relied on iRepertoire HTBI primers, and CDR3 regions underwent Arm-PCR. TCRdb itself ran the multiplex PCR reads through MiXCR, one entry per CDR3 protein. This table holds about 470,000 distinct CDR3 sequences, 15% found once. The same specimen was also included in a second study, on T cells in Graves' hyperthyroidism and ophthalmopathy.

This specimen consisted of peripheral blood mononuclear cells (PBMCs), obtained at new diagnosis, from a patient treated with antithyroid drugs. The receptor set was obtained from a woman in her 30s with Graves disease.

There are many counts of this clonotype. One end of the junction fails to match germline, which may point to a read error. The J gene is TRBJ2-3, the V gene TRBV5-1; TRBD1 agrees at 8 bases. This CDR3 spans 15 amino acids. Germline V gene data show CDR1 as SGHRS and CDR2 as YFSETQ. CDR3 region: CASSPNRGSTDTQYF. The CDR3 DNA sequence: TGTGCCAGCAGCCCGAACAGGGGGAGCACAGATACGCAGTATTTT.

With regard to this clonotype: A single base separates this from a much larger clone, so it may be a read error. The rearrangement uses TRBV30 and TRBJ1-1, with D perhaps TRBD1 (6 bases). This CDR3 contains 14 residues. The germline gives CDR1 GTSNPN, CDR2 SVGIG (reference sequence). V was trimmed by 3 bases and J by 3 bases, leaving 14 bases between them. DNA of the CDR3: TGTGCCTGGAGCCGGGGCGAGGGGGACACTGAAGCTTTCTTT. As protein: CAWSRGEGDTEAFF.

As concerns this clonotype: An end of the junction does not agree with germline; a read error may underlie this. The CDR3 reads CASSTGANVLTF. The CDR3 coding sequence is TGTGCCAGCAGTACTGGGGCCAACGTCCTGACTTTC. V gene TRBV19 combines with J gene TRBJ2-6; no clear D gene. The CDR3 is 12 residues long. Germline CDR1 LNHDA, CDR2 SQIVND (reference sequence). The variable domain in full, with the rest retrieved from reference TRBV19 and TRBJ2-6, is DGGITQSPKYLFRKEGQNVTLSCEQNLNHDAMYWYRQDPGQGLRLIYYSQIVNDFQKGDIAEGYSVSREKKESFPLTVTSAQKNPTAFYLCASSTGANVLTFGAGSRLTVL.

This clonotype was detected many times. The chain carries TRBV18 and TRBJ2-5; 7 bases match TRBD2. Germline trimming cut 3 bases from V and 1 base from J; bases unmatched to any gene: 2. Germline CDR1 reads KGHSH; CDR2 reads LQKENI. CDR3 length: 14 amino acids. The CDR3 loop is CASSPGTIQETQYF. In nucleotides, the CDR3 is TGTGCCAGCTCACCTGGGACTATCCAAGAGACCCAGTACTTC.

This clonotype was observed many times. The CDR3 does not close with the conserved phenylalanine or tryptophan, likely indicating a read error. Because the CDR3's place on the DNA is in doubt, the DNA is left out and the CDR3 is given as listed by TCRdb. The chain is built from TRBV30 and TRBJ2-7; the table gives TRBD1 as D, unverified against the DNA. The CDR3 is 11 residues long, counting both termini. Germline V CDR1 and CDR2: GTSNPN, SVGIG (reference sequence). The CDR3 spells CAWSVGGSEGL.

This clonotype was counted many times. The chain uses TRBV2 and TRBJ2-7, with D tentatively TRBD2 (6 bases). The CDR3 contains 13 residues. Germline assignment: CDR1 SNHLY and CDR2 FYNNEI. The V and J ends lost 7 bases and 1 base respectively, with 11 bases between them. The chain's CDR3 is CASIRDLSYEQYF. CDR3 nucleotides: TGTGCCAGCATCCGGGACTTATCCTACGAGCAGTACTTC.

Ten or more counts support this clonotype. This chain joins TRBV7-8 and TRBJ2-3, with TRBD2 as a possible D gene (5 bases). Trimming left V 1 base short and J 7 bases short, with 12 bases between. Germline V lookup: CDR1 SGHVS, CDR2 FQNEAQ. The CDR3 is 14 amino acids. The CDR3 DNA reads TGTGCCAGCAGCTTAGAAGGGAGCCGGAATACGCAGTATTTT. It is translated as CASSLEGSRNTQYF.

The genes are TRBV6-2 or TRBV6-3 and TRBJ1-2, with a weak D call TRBD1 (6 bases). The CDR3 is 15 residues long. Between the trimmed V and J ends, which lost 6 bases and 6 bases, there was a span of 20 bases. Germline lookup yields CDR1 MNHEY and CDR2 SVGEGT. In DNA, the CDR3 is TGTGCCAGCAGACCTACAGGGAGGGGAGGGAATGGCTACACCTTC. Residues: CASRPTGRGGNGYTF.

Points on this clonotype: The conserved phenylalanine or tryptophan normally closing the CDR3 is absent here, so this likely arose from a read error. This chain links TRBV6-1 with TRBJ2-5; a weak D match, TRBD2 (6 bases). V shed 6 bases and J shed 6 bases, with 14 bases lying between them. The CDR3 runs 13 residues. Germline V gene lookup returns CDR1 MNHNS and CDR2 SASEGT. The DNA of the CDR3 is TGTGCCAGCAGGGACCGGGACTCGAAGACCCAGTACCTC. This gives the protein CASRDRDSKTQYL.

This sequence joins TRBV5-1 and TRBJ2-1; 11 bases fit TRBD1. V shed 5 bases and J 8 bases; nucleotides not matched to a gene: 9. Germline loops: CDR1 SGHRS, CDR2 YFSETQ. The CDR3 runs 15 residues. CDR3 in DNA: TGCGCCAGCAGGCCCGGGACAGGGGGTTTGGATGAGCAGTTCTTC. The encoded protein is CASRPGTGGLDEQFF.

Of note for this clonotype: A single base separates this from a much larger clone, so it may be a read error. This chain links TRBV6-1 with TRBJ2-5; 8 bases map to TRBD2. The germline V gene encodes CDR1 MNHNS and CDR2 SASEGT. The CDR3 length is 13 residues. CDR3: CASREAGVGTQYF. CDR3 in DNA: TGTGCCAGCAGGGAAGCGGGAGTGGGGACCCAGTACTTC.

The sample holds a few counts of this clonotype. The CDR3 protein is CAWSVGYSKNSYNEQFF. The CDR3 nucleotides read TGTGCCTGGAGTGTGGGGTATTCGAAGAACTCCTACAATGAGCAGTTCTTC. The chain uses TRBV30 and TRBJ2-1, with D uncertain. Germline CDR1 and CDR2: GTSNPN and SVGIG (reference sequence). V dropped 0 bases and J dropped 0 bases, with 15 bases sitting between them. This CDR3 is built from 17 residues.

This clonotype was detected a few times. This chain joins TRBV7-9 and TRBJ2-1; TRBD2 matches at 7 bases. The germline CDR1 and CDR2 sequences are SEHNR and FQNEAQ (reference sequence). The CDR3 is made up of 16 amino acids. Trimming removed 5 bases from V and 2 bases from J; junction bases left unmatched: 9. CDR3 bases: TGTGCCAGCAGCCCCCCCCTGAGCGGGACCTACAATGAGCAGTTCTTC. Translation gives CASSPPLSGTYNEQFF. The full variable domain, its missing parts supplied by reference TRBV7-9 and TRBJ2-1, is DTGVSQNPRHKITKRGQNVTFRCDPISEHNRLYWYRQTLGQGPEFLTYFQNEAQLEKSRLLSDRFSAERPKGSFSTLEIQRTEQGDSAMYLCASSPPLSGTYNEQFFGPGTRLTVL.

The table lists this clonotype with a few counts. The chain links TRBV20-1 to TRBJ1-5, with a possible D match to TRBD1 (6 bases). The length of the CDR3 is 16 residues. The V gene's germline CDR1 is DFQATT and CDR2 SNEGSKA (reference sequence). Trimming shortened V by 0 bases and J by 7 bases, and 19 bases separated the two germline ends. This CDR3 is CSARDELRGLRQPQHF. The DNA for the CDR3 is TGCAGTGCTAGAGATGAGTTGCGGGGGCTCAGGCAGCCCCAGCATTTT.

There are many counts of this clonotype. V gene TRBV7-8 combines with J gene TRBJ2-7, with 9 bases that match TRBD1. V gave up 1 base and J gave up 2 bases; unmatched junction bases: 6. Germline V gene lookup returns CDR1 SGHVS and CDR2 FQNEAQ. There are 16 residues in the CDR3. CDR3 coding DNA: TGTGCCAGCAGCTTAGGTCCGGGGGACAGGGCCTACGAGCAGTACTTC. It yields the protein CASSLGPGDRAYEQYF.

The chain combines TRBV19 with TRBJ1-5; D may be TRBD1 (6 bases). The V gene's germline CDR1 is LNHDA and CDR2 SQIVND (reference sequence). The CDR3 has 18 residues. Trimming took off 4 bases at V and 0 bases at J, with 19 bases between the two ends. CDR3 DNA sequence: TGTGCCAGTAGTAGCCCTTGGGACACCAGCTATAGCAATCAGCCCCAGCATTTT. This sequence encodes CASSSPWDTSYSNQPQHF.

This clonotype was seen many times. V is TRBV11-3 and J is TRBJ2-7; tentatively, D is TRBD1 (6 bases). The V end lost 4 bases, the J end lost 0 bases, and 10 bases lay between the germline ends. CDR3 length: 14 residues. The V gene's germline CDR1 is SGHNT and CDR2 YENEEA. CDR3 coding DNA: TGTGCCAGCAGCTGGGGACACACCTCCTACGAGCAGTACTTC. Protein: CASSWGHTSYEQYF.

CDR3 region: CAWMSGRLNTGELFF. For the CDR3, the DNA is TGTGCCTGGATGAGCGGGAGGTTGAACACCGGGGAGCTGTTTTTT. The chain is built from TRBV30 and TRBJ2-2; TRBD2 matches 9 bases. The CDR3 runs to 15 residues. From germline, CDR1 is GTSNPN and CDR2 SVGIG (reference sequence). Trimming cost V 4 bases and J 1 base; bases outside gene matches: 4.

The chain recombines TRBV6-1 with TRBJ2-2; D tentatively reads TRBD1 or TRBD2 (6 bases each). The CDR3 extends over 14 amino acids. Per germline, CDR1 MNHNS and CDR2 SASEGT. V dropped 6 bases and J dropped 3 bases, with 11 bases sitting between them. CDR3 in DNA: TGTGCCAGCAGCGCAGGGGACTACACCGGGGAGCTGTTTTTT. This sequence encodes CASSAGDYTGELFF.

This chain connects TRBV4-1 to TRBJ2-3; D is unresolved. Germline V gene lookup returns CDR1 MGHRA and CDR2 YSYEKL. The CDR3 loop spans 14 amino acids. V was clipped by 0 bases and J by 1 base, with 5 bases between them. As DNA, the CDR3 is TGCGCCAGCAGCCAAGAGGACGGCACAGATACGCAGTATTTT. As protein: CASSQEDGTDTQYF.

This clonotype has a count of ten or more. This chain links TRBV5-8 with TRBJ2-5, with 8 positions matching TRBD2. Germline lookup yields CDR1 SGHTS and CDR2 YDEGEE. This CDR3 spans 14 amino acids. Germline trimming cut 4 bases from V and 1 base from J; bases unmatched to any gene: 3. CDR3: CASSGGLGQETQYF. The CDR3, as DNA: TGTGCCAGCAGCGGGGGACTAGGCCAAGAGACCCAGTACTTC.

This chain uses TRBV2 with TRBJ2-5; D is unclear. Trimming cost V 6 bases and J 1 base, with 12 bases left between them. Germline V CDR1 and CDR2: SNHLY, FYNNEI. The CDR3 consists of 14 residues. CDR3 residues: CASRDLGTQETQYF. In DNA, the CDR3 is TGTGCCAGCAGGGACCTGGGCACCCAAGAGACCCAGTACTTC.

DNA for the CDR3: TGCAGTGCTAGAGGATCCGGGGCCAGCAATCAGCCCCAGCATTTT. Translating gives CSARGSGASNQPQHF. The J gene is TRBJ1-5, the V gene TRBV20-1, with D perhaps matching TRBD1 (5 bases). CDR1 is DFQATT and CDR2 is SNEGSKA in the germline V gene (reference sequence). The CDR3 loop spans 15 amino acids. V gave up 1 base and J gave up 1 base, with 11 bases separating them.